This T cell receptor (beta chain) appears in the sequencing data of a study of blood T cell repertoires in COVID-19. CDR3 length equals 21 residues. CDR1 and CDR2 from the germline V gene are LGHNT and FRNRAP. The V gene end was trimmed by 0 bases and the J gene end by 4 bases; junction bases not matched to a gene: 16. The method was immunoSEQ multiplex PCR; TCRdb's version includes in-frame clones alone and lacks a portion of them. The sample consists of under 80,000 clones, more than 80% of them appearing once. Sequenced: peripheral blood. This chain links TRBV12-5 with TRBJ2-1; 12 positions agree with TRBD1. The sequence was collected from a woman older than 75 with active or convalescent COVID-19. The CDR3 here is CASGLVLGTGGDKVLYNEQFF. CDR3 nucleotide sequence: TGTGCTAGTGGTTTGGTACTTGGGACAGGGGGCGATAAAGTCCTTTACAATGAGCAGTTCTTC.